This T cell receptor (beta chain) was found in a study of blood T cell repertoires in COVID-19. Enrollees, roughly 18 to 90 years old, lived in 25 or so US areas. The germline V gene has CDR1 LGHDT and CDR2 YNNKEL (reference sequence). This CDR3 comprises 13 residues. Deletions cut 0 bases from V and 7 bases from J, with 9 bases between. This clone appeared a single time. Clones were read by immunoSEQ multiplex PCR, and TCRdb kept only the in-frame ones, dropping some. This sample carries a few hundred thousand clones, approximately 89% of them seen once, and the ten largest clones take roughly 8.9%. This chain uses TRBV3-1 (or the pseudogene TRBV3-2) with TRBJ1-1; D unresolved. This TCR was sampled from a woman aged 35 to 49 who had recovered from COVID-19. Specimen: PBMCs or T cells enriched from blood (not recorded which). CDR3 sequence: CASSQEGKDEAFF. The CDR3 region has the DNA TGTGCCAGCAGCCAAGAGGGCAAAGATGAAGCTTTCTTT.